A selection of T cell receptor beta chains follows, all from one sample in a study of T cell changes during pregnancy in multiple sclerosis. Clones were read by immunoSEQ multiplex PCR, and TCRdb kept only the in-frame ones, dropping some. The profile shows tens of thousands of clones, about 92% of them singletons. The sequencing used peripheral blood, collected in the second trimester of pregnancy. The source of these receptors is a female donor with multiple sclerosis, enrolled in a pregnancy study. CDR3s include the opening cysteine and the closing phenylalanine or tryptophan. A D gene is named only where the DNA matches it firmly.

j_call,d_call,v_call,cdr3_length,cdr3_aa
TRBJ2-1,.,TRBV21-1,17,CASSLDSGTGDHNEQFF
TRBJ1-1,TRBD1,TRBV28,19,CASSLVWDRGHNMNTEAFF
TRBJ2-1,.,TRBV4-1,13,CASSQDLAVEQFF
TRBJ2-5,TRBD2,TRBV7-2,18,CASSKPGLAGGSRETQYF
TRBJ2-7,TRBD1,TRBV4-2,14,CASSQGQETYEQYF
TRBJ2-1,TRBD1,TRBV5-6,15,CASRTGQGGYNEQFF
TRBJ2-7,TRBD2,TRBV5-6,14,CASSGLADLYEQYF
TRBJ1-1,.,TRBV18,13,CASSEWQGNEAFF
TRBJ2-7,.,TRBV28,13,CASSFGGNYEQYF
TRBJ2-7,.,TRBV4-3,15,CASSQDKGRTYEQYF
TRBJ1-2,TRBD1,TRBV4-3,17,CASSQDLGGRGDYGYTF
TRBJ2-7,.,TRBV13,15,CASSPRPSSTYEQYF
TRBJ2-7,TRBD2,TRBV28,15,CASSRLGEGLHEQYF
TRBJ2-1,TRBD1,TRBV7-7,14,CASSLDRAGHEQFF